Sequencing of this T cell receptor beta chain was carried out in a study of T cells after yellow fever vaccination. This clonotype was observed a handful of times. Synthesis of TCR cDNA relied on 5'RACE template switching, which attached a universal primer site and UMIs. TCRdb reprocessed the 5' RACE reads with MiXCR, giving one entry per CDR3 protein. The data contain 500,000 to 700,000 distinct CDR3 sequences, about a fifth of them singletons. J gave up 4 bases and V 2 bases, and 5 bases lay outside the gene matches. This CDR3 spans 14 amino acids. CDR1 and CDR2 (germline): MDHEN, SYDVKM. This clonotype was sampled from a man aged 25 to 45 who received the YFV17D yellow fever vaccine. The chain has TRBV28 and TRBJ2-7; 7 positions agree with TRBD2. Sequences were derived from PBMCs, sampled 15 days after the yellow fever booster vaccination. The CDR3 spells CASSLAREWYEQYF. CDR3 DNA sequence: TGTGCCAGCAGTTTAGCGCGGGAGTGGTACGAGCAGTACTTC.